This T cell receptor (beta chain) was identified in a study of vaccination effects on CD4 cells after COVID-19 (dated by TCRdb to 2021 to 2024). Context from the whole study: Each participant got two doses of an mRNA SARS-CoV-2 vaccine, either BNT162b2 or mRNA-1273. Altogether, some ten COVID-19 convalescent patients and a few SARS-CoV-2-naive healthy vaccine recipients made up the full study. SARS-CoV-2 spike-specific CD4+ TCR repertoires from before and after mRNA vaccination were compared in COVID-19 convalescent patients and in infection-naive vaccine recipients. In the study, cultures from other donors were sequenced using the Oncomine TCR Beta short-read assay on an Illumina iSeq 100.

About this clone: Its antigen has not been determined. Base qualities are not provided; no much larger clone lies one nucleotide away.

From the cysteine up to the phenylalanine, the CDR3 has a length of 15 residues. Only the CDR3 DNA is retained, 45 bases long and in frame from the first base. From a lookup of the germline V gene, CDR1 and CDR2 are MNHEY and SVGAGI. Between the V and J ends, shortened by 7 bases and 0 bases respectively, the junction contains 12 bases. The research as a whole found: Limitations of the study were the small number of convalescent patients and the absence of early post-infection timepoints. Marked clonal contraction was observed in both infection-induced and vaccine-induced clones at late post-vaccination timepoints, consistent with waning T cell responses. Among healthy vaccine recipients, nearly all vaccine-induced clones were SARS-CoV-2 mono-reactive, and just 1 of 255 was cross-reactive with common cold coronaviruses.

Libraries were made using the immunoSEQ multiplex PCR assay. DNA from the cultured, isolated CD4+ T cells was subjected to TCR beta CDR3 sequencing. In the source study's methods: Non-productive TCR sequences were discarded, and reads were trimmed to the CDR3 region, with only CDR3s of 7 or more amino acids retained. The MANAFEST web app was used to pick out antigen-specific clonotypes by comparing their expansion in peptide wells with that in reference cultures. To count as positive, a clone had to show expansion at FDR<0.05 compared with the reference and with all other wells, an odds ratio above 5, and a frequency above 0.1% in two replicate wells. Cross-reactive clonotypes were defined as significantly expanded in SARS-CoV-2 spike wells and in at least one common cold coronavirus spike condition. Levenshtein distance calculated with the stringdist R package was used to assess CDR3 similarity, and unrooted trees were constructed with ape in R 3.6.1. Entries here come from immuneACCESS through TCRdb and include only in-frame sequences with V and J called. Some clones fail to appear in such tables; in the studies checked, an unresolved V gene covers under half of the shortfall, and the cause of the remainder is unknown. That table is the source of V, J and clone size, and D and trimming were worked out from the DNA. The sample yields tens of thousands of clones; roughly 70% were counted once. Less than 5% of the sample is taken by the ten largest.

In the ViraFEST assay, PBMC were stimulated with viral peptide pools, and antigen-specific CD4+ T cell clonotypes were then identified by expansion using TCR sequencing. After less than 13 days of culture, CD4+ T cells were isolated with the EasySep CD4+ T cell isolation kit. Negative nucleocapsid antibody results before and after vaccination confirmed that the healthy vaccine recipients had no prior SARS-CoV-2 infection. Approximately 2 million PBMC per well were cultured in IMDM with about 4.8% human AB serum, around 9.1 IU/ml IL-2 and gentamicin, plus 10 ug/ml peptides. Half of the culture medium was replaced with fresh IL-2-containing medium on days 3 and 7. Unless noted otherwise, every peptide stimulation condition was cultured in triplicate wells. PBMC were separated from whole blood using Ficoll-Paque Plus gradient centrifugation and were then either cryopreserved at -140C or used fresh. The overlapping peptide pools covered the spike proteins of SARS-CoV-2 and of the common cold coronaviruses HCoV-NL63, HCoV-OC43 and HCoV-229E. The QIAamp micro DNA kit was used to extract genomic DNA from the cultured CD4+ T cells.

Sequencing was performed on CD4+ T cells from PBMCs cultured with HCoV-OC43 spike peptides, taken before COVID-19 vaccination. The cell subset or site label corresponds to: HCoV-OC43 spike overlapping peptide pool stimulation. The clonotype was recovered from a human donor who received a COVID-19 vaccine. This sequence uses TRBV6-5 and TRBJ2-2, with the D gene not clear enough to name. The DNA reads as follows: TGTGCCAGCACCATCGGTCCGGCGAACACCGGGGAGCTGTTTTTT. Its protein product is CASTIGPANTGELFF.